A single T cell receptor beta chain is shown here with its context. The CDR3 runs 13 residues. The ends were cut back, 3 bases at V and 5 bases at J, with 13 bases in the middle. In germline, CDR1 is DFQATT, CDR2 SNEGSKA (reference sequence). Using its own MiXCR run on the RT-PCR reads, TCRdb lists one record per CDR3 protein. Seen here are 650,000 to 800,000 distinct CDR3 sequences, 14% observed once, and the top ten hold 3% to 4.5%. Input material: memory CD4+ T cells from blood. V gene TRBV20-1 combines with J gene TRBJ1-1, with D perhaps TRBD1 (5 bases). The TCR originated in a female donor in good health, serving as a healthy control. The CDR3: CSASIGARTEAFF. The CDR3 nucleotides are TGCAGTGCTAGTATAGGGGCGCGAACTGAAGCTTTCTTT.